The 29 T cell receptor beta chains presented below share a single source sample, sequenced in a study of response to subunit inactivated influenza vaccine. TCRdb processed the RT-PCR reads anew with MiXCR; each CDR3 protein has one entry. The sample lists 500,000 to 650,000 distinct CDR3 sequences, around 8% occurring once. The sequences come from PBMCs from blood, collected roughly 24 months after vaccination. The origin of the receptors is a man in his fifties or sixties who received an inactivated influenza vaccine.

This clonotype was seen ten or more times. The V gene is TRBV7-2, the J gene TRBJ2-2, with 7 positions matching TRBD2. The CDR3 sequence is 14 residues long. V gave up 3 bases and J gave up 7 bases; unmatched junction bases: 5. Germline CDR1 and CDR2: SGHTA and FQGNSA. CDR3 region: CASSLGLIGGELFF. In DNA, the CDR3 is TGTGCCAGCAGCTTGGGACTAATCGGCGGGGAGCTGTTTTTT.

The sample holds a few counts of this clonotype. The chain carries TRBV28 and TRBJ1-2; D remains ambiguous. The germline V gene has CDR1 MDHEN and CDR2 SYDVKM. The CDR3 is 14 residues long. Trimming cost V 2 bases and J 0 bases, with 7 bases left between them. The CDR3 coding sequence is TGTGCCAGCAGTTTAAACCTCCCTAACTATGGCTACACCTTC. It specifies CASSLNLPNYGYTF.

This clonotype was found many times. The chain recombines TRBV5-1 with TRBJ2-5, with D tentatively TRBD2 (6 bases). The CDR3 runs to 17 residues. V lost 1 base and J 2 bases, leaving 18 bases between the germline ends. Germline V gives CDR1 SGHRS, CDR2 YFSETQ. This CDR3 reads CASSLISGARHQETQYF. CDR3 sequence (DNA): TGCGCCAGCAGCTTGATCTCGGGAGCGAGACATCAAGAGACCCAGTACTTC.

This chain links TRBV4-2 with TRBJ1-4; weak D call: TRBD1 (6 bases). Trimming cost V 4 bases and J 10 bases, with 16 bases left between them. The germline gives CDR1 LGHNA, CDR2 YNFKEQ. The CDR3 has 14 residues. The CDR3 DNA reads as TGTGCCAGCAGCCTAGATTTGTTGACAGGAAAACTGTTTTTT. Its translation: CASSLDLLTGKLFF.

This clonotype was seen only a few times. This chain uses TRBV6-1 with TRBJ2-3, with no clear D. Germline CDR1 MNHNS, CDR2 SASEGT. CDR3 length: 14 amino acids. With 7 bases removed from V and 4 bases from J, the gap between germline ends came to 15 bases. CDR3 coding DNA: TGTGCCAGCACGCGTGAGAGACCTCCAGATACGCAGTATTTT. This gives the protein CASTRERPPDTQYF.

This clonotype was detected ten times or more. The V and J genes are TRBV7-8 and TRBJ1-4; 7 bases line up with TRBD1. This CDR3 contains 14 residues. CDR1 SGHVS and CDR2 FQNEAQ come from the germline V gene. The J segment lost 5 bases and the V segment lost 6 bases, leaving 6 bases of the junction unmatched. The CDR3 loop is CASRAGTVNEKLFF. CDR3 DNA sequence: TGTGCCAGCAGGGCCGGGACAGTGAATGAAAAACTGTTTTTT. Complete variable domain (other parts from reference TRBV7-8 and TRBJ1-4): GAGVSQSPRYKVAKRGQDVALRCDPISGHVSLFWYQQALGQGPEFLTYFQNEAQLDKSGLPSDRFFAERPEGSVSTLKIQRTQQEDSAVYLCASRAGTVNEKLFFGSGTQLSVL.

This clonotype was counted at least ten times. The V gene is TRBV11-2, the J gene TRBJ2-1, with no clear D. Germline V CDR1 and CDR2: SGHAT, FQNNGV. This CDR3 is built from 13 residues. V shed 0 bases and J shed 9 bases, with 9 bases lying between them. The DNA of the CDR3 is TGTGCCAGCAGCTTAGATCTCGGCAGTGAGCAGTTCTTC. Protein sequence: CASSLDLGSEQFF.

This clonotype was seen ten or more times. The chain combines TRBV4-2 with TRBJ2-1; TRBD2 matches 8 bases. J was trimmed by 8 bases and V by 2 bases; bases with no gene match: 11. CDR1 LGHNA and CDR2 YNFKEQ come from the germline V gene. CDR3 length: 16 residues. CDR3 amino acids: CASSQRGLDMRDEQFF. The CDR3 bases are TGTGCCAGCAGCCAACGGGGACTAGATATGCGGGATGAGCAGTTCTTC.

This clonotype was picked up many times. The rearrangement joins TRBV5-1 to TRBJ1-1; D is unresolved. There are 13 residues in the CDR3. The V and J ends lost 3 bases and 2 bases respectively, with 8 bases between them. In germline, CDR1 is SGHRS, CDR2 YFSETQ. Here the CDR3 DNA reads TGCGCCAGCAGCTCTTATTACAACACTGAAGCTTTCTTT. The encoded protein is CASSSYYNTEAFF.

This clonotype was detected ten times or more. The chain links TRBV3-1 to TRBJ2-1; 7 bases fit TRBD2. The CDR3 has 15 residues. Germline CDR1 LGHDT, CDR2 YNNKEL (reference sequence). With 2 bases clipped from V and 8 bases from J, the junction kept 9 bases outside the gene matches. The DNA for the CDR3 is TGTGCCAGCAGCCAACCAGGACTAGGGTTGGATGAGCAGTTCTTC. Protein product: CASSQPGLGLDEQFF.

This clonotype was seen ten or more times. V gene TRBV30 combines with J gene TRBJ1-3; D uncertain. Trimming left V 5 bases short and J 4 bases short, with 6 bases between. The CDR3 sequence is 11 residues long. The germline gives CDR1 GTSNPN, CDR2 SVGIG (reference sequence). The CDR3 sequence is CAWGPGNTIYF. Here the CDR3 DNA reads TGTGCCTGGGGGCCCGGAAACACCATATATTTT.

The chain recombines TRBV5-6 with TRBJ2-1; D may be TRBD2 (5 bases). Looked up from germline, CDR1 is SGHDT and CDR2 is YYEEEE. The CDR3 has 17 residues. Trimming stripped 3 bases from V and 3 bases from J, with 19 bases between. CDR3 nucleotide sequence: TGTGCCAGCAGCTCCTCCGGGGAGCCCTCTGGCTACAATGAGCAGTTCTTC. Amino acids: CASSSSGEPSGYNEQFF.

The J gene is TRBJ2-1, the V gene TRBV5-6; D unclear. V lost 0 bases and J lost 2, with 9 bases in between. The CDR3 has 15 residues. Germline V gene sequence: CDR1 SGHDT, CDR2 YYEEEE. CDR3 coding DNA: TGTGCCAGCAGCTTGGGGCCGACGGCCTACAATGAGCAGTTCTTC. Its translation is CASSLGPTAYNEQFF.

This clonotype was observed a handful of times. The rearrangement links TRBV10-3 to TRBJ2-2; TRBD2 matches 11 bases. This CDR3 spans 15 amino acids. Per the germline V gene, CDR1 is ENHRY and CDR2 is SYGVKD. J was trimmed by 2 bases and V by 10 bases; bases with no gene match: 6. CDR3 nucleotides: TGTGCCACCGTAGCGGGGGGGAAAAACACCGGGGAGCTGTTTTTT. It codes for CATVAGGKNTGELFF.

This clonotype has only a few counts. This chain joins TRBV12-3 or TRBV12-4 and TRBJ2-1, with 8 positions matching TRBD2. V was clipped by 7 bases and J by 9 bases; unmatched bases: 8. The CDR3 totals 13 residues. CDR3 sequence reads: CASNNLAGFEQFF. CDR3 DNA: TGTGCCAGCAATAACTTAGCGGGGTTTGAGCAGTTCTTC.

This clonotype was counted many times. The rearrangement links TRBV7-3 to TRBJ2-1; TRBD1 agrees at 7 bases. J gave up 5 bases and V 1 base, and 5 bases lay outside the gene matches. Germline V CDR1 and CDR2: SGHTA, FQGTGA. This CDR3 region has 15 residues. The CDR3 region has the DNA TGTGCCAGCAGCTTAAAGCCGGGACAGCACAATGAGCAGTTCTTC. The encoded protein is CASSLKPGQHNEQFF.

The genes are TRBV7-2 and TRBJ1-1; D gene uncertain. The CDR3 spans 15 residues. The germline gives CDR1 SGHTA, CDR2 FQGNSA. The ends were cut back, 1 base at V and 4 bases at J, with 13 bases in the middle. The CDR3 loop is CASSLVAGSSTEAFF. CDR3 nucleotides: TGTGCCAGCAGCTTAGTTGCGGGGAGCAGCACTGAAGCTTTCTTT.

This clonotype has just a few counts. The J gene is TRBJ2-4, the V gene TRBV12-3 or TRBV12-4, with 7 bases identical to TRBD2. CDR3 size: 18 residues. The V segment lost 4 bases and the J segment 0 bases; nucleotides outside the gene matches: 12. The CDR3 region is CASSSFPPGGRAKNIQYF. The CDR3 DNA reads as TGTGCCAGCAGTTCCTTCCCCCCCGGGGGGAGAGCCAAAAACATTCAGTACTTC.

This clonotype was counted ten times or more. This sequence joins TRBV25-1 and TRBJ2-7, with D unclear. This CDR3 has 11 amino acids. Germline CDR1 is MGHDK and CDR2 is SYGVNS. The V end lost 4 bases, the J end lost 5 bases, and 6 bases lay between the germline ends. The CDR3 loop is CASSAYDEQYF. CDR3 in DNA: TGTGCCAGCAGTGCTTACGACGAGCAGTACTTC.

The DNA of the CDR3 is TGCGCCAGCAGCCAGTCCGGGACTAGCGGCGATGAGCAGTTCTTC. As protein: CASSQSGTSGDEQFF. This rearrangement joins TRBV4-1 to TRBJ2-1; 11 bases map to TRBD2. CDR1 is MGHRA, CDR2 YSYEKL, per germline. The CDR3 is 15 amino acids. V was pared by 3 bases and J by 8 bases, with 6 bases of the junction left unmatched.

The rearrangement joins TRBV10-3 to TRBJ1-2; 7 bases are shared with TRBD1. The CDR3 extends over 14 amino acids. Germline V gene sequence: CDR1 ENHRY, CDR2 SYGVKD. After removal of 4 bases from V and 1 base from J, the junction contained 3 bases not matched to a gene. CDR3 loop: CAISATGDNYGYTF. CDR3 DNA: TGTGCCATCAGTGCAACAGGGGATAACTATGGCTACACCTTC.

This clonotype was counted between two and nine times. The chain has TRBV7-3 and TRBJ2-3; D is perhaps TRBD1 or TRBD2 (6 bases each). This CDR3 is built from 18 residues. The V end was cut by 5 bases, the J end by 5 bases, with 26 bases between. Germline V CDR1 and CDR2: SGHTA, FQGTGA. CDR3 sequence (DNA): TGTGCCAGCAGCCTGATGTTTGTACAGGGAGGATTGGAAGATACGCAGTATTTT. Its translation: CASSLMFVQGGLEDTQYF. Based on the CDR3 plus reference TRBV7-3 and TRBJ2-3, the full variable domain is GAGVSQTPSNKVTEKGKYVELRCDPISGHTALYWYRQSLGQGPEFLIYFQGTGAADDSGLPNDRFFAVRPEGSVSTLKIQRTERGDSAVYLCASSLMFVQGGLEDTQYFGPGTRLTVL.

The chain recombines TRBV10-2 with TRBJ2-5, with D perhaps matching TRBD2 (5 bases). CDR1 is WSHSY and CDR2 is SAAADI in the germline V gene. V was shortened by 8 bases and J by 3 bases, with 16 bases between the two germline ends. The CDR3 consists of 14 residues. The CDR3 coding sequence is TGCGCCAGCTCGAAGCGGACCCCTAAAGAGACCCAGTACTTC. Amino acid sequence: CASSKRTPKETQYF.

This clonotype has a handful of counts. The CDR3 loop reads CASSQALGQGGGYTF. The CDR3 DNA reads as TGTGCCAGCAGCCAAGCTTTGGGACAGGGAGGTGGCTACACCTTC. V gene TRBV4-2 combines with J gene TRBJ1-2; TRBD1 matches 9 bases. Germline V CDR1 and CDR2: LGHNA, YNFKEQ. The CDR3 has 15 amino acids. V lost 1 base to trimming and J lost 7 bases; unmatched junction nucleotides: 7.

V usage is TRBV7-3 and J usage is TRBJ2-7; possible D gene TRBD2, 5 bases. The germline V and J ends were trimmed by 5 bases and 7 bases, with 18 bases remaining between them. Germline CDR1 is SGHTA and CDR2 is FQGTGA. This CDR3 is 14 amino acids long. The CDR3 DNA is TGTGCCAGCAGCCCAGAGGGAATTGTGGGGGAGCAGTACTTC. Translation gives CASSPEGIVGEQYF.

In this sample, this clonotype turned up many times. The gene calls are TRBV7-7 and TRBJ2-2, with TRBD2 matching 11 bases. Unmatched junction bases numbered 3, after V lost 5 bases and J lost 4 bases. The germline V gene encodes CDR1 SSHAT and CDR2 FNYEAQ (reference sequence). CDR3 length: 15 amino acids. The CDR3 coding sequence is TGTGCCAGCAGCATTAGCGGGAGGGCCACCGGGGAGCTGTTTTTT. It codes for CASSISGRATGELFF.

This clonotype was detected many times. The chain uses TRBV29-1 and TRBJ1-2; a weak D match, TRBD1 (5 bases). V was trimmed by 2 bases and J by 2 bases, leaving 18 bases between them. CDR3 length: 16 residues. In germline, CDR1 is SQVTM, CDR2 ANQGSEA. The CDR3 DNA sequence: TGCAGCGTTGAAATTTACGGGCAGGGCCGAAACTATGGCTACACCTTC. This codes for CSVEIYGQGRNYGYTF.

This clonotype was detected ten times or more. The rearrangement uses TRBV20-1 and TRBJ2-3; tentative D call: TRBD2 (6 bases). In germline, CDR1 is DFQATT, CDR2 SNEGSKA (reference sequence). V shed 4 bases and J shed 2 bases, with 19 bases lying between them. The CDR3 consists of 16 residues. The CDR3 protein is CSATISGTPLTDTQYF. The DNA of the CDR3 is TGCAGTGCTACCATCTCCGGGACTCCCCTCACAGATACGCAGTATTTT.

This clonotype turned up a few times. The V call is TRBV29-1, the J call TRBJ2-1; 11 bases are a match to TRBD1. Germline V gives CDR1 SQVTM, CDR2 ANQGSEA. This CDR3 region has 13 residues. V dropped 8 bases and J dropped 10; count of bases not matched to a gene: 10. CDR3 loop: CSPRPGQGEEQFF. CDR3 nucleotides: TGCAGCCCACGGCCGGGACAGGGGGAGGAGCAGTTCTTC.